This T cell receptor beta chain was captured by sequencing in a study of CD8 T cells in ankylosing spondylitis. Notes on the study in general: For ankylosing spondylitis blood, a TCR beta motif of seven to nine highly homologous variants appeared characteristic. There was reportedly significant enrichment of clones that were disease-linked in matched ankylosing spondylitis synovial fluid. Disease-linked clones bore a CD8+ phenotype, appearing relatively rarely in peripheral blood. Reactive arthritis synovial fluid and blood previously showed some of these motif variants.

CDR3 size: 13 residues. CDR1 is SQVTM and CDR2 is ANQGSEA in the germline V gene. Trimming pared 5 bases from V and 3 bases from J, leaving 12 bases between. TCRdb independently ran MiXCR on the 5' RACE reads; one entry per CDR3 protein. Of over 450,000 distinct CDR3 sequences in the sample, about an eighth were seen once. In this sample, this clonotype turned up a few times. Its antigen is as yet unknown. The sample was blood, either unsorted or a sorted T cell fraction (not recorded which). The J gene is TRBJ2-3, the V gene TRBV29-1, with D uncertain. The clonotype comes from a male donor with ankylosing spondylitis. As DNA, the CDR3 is TGCAGCGTTTCACCGGGCGTGACAGATACGCAGTATTTT. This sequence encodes CSVSPGVTDTQYF.